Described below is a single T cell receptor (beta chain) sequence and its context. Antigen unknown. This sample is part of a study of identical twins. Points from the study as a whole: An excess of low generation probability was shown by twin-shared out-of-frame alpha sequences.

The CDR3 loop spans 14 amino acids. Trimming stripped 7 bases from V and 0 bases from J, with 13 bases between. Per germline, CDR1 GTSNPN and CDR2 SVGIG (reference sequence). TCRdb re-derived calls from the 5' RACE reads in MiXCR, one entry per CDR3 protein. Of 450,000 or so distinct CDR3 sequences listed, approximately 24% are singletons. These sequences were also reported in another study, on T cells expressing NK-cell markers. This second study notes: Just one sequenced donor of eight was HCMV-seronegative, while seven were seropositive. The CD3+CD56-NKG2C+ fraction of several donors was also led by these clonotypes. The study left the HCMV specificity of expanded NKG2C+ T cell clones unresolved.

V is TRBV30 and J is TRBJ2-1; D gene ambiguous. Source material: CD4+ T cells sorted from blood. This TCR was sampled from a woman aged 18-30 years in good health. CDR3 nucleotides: TGTGCCTCCATTGGGGATCTCTCCTACAATGAGCAGTTCTTC. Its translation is CASIGDLSYNEQFF.